The 20 T cell receptor beta chains reported below all come from one sample, sequenced in a study of T cell repertoires in cytomegalovirus infection. TCRdb processed the reads anew with MiXCR; each CDR3 protein has one entry. The sample lists 630,000 or so distinct CDR3 sequences, 20% to 25% occurring once. Material: CD8+ T cells from PBMCs. The receptor set was obtained from a human donor in good health (CMV status not recorded). Some clones in this sample may be carry-over from other donors' samples.

The chain combines TRBV28 with TRBJ2-3; D may be TRBD1 (5 bases). The CDR3 is 16 residues long. V was pared by 2 bases and J by 0 bases, with 12 bases between. Germline CDR1 and CDR2: MDHEN and SYDVKM. The CDR3 region has the DNA TGTGCCAGCAGTTTACCCGGACAAACAAGCACAGATACGCAGTATTTT. Amino acids: CASSLPGQTSTDTQYF.

The V call is TRBV2, the J call TRBJ2-2; TRBD2 matches 8 bases. The CDR3 is 16 amino acids. V lost 7 bases to trimming and J lost 5 bases; unmatched junction nucleotides: 12. The germline gives CDR1 SNHLY, CDR2 FYNNEI. The CDR3 DNA reads as TGTGCCAGCACCCCGGCAGGTAGCGGGGAGACCGGGGAGCTGTTTTTT. This gives the protein CASTPAGSGETGELFF.

This clonotype has just a few counts. This sequence joins TRBV7-2 and TRBJ2-7; 7 positions match TRBD2. The CDR3 extends over 14 amino acids. Germline values: CDR1 SGHTA, CDR2 FQGNSA. Trimming at V came to 5 bases and at J to 4 bases, leaving 8 bases not matched to a gene. The CDR3 bases are TGTGCCAGCAGCCTCCTGGGGGGGGGTTACGAGCAGTACGTC. The encoded protein is CASSLLGGGYEQYV.

The genes are TRBV6-5 and TRBJ1-2; a possible D gene is TRBD1 (5 bases). Germline loops: CDR1 MNHEY, CDR2 SVGAGI. Trimming pared 6 bases from V and 4 bases from J, leaving 9 bases between. The CDR3 consists of 12 residues. CDR3 loop: CASREGLYGYTF. DNA of the CDR3: TGTGCCAGCAGGGAGGGACTCTATGGCTACACCTTC.

V gene TRBV18 combines with J gene TRBJ2-5, with TRBD2 identical over 7 bases. V dropped 2 bases and J dropped 5; count of bases not matched to a gene: 5. This CDR3 is 14 amino acids long. Germline loops: CDR1 KGHSH, CDR2 LQKENI. The CDR3 DNA is TGTGCCAGCTCACCAGGGCGGGGGATCGAGACCCAGTACTTC. The encoded protein is CASSPGRGIETQYF.

This rearrangement joins TRBV10-3 to TRBJ2-7; D gene ambiguous. V shed 0 bases and J shed 4 bases, with 4 bases lying between them. The CDR3 contains 12 residues. CDR1 is ENHRY, CDR2 SYGVKD, per germline. CDR3 sequence reads: CAISESGYEQYV. In DNA, the CDR3 is TGTGCCATCAGTGAGTCAGGTTACGAGCAGTACGTC.

This clonotype was seen a few times. This chain connects TRBV27 to TRBJ2-1; TRBD2 matches at 11 bases. Per the germline V gene, CDR1 is MNHEY and CDR2 is SMNVEV (reference sequence). Germline trimming cut 0 bases from V and 5 bases from J; bases unmatched to any gene: 6. The CDR3 consists of 17 residues. CDR3 bases: TGTGCCAGCAGTTTATCTTTAGCGGGGGGGAAACACAATGAGCAGTTCTTC. This gives the protein CASSLSLAGGKHNEQFF.

In regard to this clonotype: A much larger clone sits a single nucleotide away, making a read error possible. The chain uses TRBV7-8 and TRBJ1-6, with 9 bases fitting TRBD1. Germline V lookup: CDR1 SGHVS, CDR2 FQNEAQ. CDR3 length: 16 residues. The CDR3 loop is CASSLNGQGRNSLLHF. The CDR3, as DNA: TGTGCCAGCAGCCTAAACGGACAGGGGCGGAATTCACTCCTCCACTTT.

V gene TRBV2 combines with J gene TRBJ1-5; no reliable D call. Germline assignment: CDR1 SNHLY and CDR2 FYNNEI. Trimming pared 3 bases from V and 0 bases from J, leaving 9 bases between. This CDR3 spans 15 amino acids. The DNA for the CDR3 is TGTGCCAGCAGTGATGGGGTCCATAGCAATCAGCCCCAGCATTTT. This encodes CASSDGVHSNQPQHF.

The gene calls are TRBV7-9 and TRBJ2-7, with 9 bases lining up with TRBD1. Germline values: CDR1 SEHNR, CDR2 FQNEAQ (reference sequence). The CDR3 contains 16 residues. J lost 0 bases, V lost 5 bases, and 8 bases had no gene match. For the CDR3, the DNA is TGTGCCAGCAGCGGAACCGGGACAGGGAGCTCCTACGAGCAGTACGTC. Its protein is CASSGTGTGSSYEQYV.

This clonotype has only a few counts. The V and J genes are TRBV7-3 and TRBJ2-1, with TRBD2 identical over 7 bases. The trim removed 3 bases at V and 2 bases at J, leaving 7 bases unmatched. This CDR3 is built from 16 residues. Germline lookup yields CDR1 SGHTA and CDR2 FQGTGA. CDR3 DNA: TGTGCCAGCAGCTTCGGCGGGGGACCCGCCTACAATGAGCAGTTCTTC. Its protein is CASSFGGGPAYNEQFF. Looking up the rest from reference TRBV7-3 and TRBJ2-1 gives the full variable domain: GAGVSQTPSNKVTEKGKYVELRCDPISGHTALYWYRQSLGQGPEFLIYFQGTGAADDSGLPNDRFFAVRPEGSVSTLKIQRTERGDSAVYLCASSFGGGPAYNEQFFGPGTRLTVL.

This clonotype was recorded a few times. Mismatch with germline at one junction end may stem from a read error. This chain connects TRBV2 to TRBJ2-5; D might be TRBD1 (7 bases). CDR3 length equals 13 residues. The germline gives CDR1 SNHLY, CDR2 FYNNEI. In DNA form, the CDR3 reads TGTGCCTGCAGGGGGGCTAGTACGGAGACCCAGTACTTC. Translating it yields CACRGASTETQYF.

Comment on this clonotype: A much larger clone is a single base away; this may be a read error. The chain uses TRBV7-2 and TRBJ1-1, with TRBD1 matching over 10 bases. With V trimmed by 9 bases and J by 4 bases, 8 bases remained unmatched. The CDR3 contains 14 residues. The germline V gene encodes CDR1 SGHTA and CDR2 FQGNSA. As DNA, the CDR3 is TGTGCCAGAAGCAGATGGGACAGGGGCACTGAAGCTTTCTTT. This codes for CARSRWDRGTEAFF.

This clonotype was counted a few times. V gene TRBV28 combines with J gene TRBJ1-3, with D hard to call. The CDR3 runs to 14 residues. V gave up 6 bases and J gave up 7 bases, with 16 bases separating them. The V gene's germline CDR1 is MDHEN and CDR2 SYDVKM. Here the CDR3 reads CASSTQTMGNTIYF. The DNA for the CDR3 is TGTGCCAGCAGCACCCAGACAATGGGGAACACCATATATTTT. Based on the CDR3 plus reference TRBV28 and TRBJ1-3, the full variable domain is DVKVTQSSRYLVKRTGEKVFLECVQDMDHENMFWYRQDPGLGLRLIYFSYDVKMKEKGDIPEGYSVSREKKERFSLILESASTNQTSMYLCASSTQTMGNTIYFGEGSWLTVV.

Comments on this clonotype: A much more abundant neighbour one base away suggests this may be a read error. The chain joins TRBV7-2 to TRBJ2-7; D is unresolved. Trimming removed 1 base at V and 2 bases at J, with 9 bases between. The CDR3 length is 14 residues. Germline lookup yields CDR1 SGHTA and CDR2 FQGNSA. This CDR3 reads CTSSLVGNTYEQYV. CDR3 coding DNA: TGTACCAGCAGCTTAGTGGGCAACACCTACGAGCAGTACGTC.

In this sample, this clonotype turned up once. A much larger clone differs by one base, so this may be a read error. This rearrangement joins TRBV7-2 to TRBJ2-5, with TRBD2 identical over 9 bases. Germline-derived CDR1 and CDR2 are SGHTA and FQGNSA. The CDR3 extends over 16 amino acids. DNA of the CDR3: TGTGTCAGCAGCTTAGCCGGGCGGGGGGGCCTAGAGACCCAGTACTTC. Amino acids: CVSSLAGRGGLETQYF.

This clonotype was seen at least ten times. The CDR3 reads CASSSRGPNYGYTF. Written as DNA, the CDR3 is TGTGCCAGCAGCTCCCGAGGTCCGAACTATGGCTACACCTTC. The chain uses TRBV7-6 and TRBJ1-2; D is unresolved. The germline CDR1 and CDR2 sequences are SGHVS and FNYEAQ. V was cut by 4 bases and J by 2 bases, with 11 bases left in between. The CDR3 sequence is 14 residues long.

This rearrangement joins TRBV5-6 to TRBJ2-1; D uncertain. The CDR3 loop spans 13 amino acids. The germline CDR1 and CDR2 sequences are SGHDT and YYEEEE. V lost 0 bases, J lost 9 bases, and 10 bases lay in between. As DNA, the CDR3 is TGTGCCAGCAGCTTGGGGGGATCCTCTGAGCAGTTCTTC. Translating gives CASSLGGSSEQFF.

As concerns this clonotype: The junction shows a germline mismatch at one end, possibly a read error. The J gene is TRBJ2-1, the V gene TRBV24-1; D might be TRBD1 (7 bases). There are 16 residues in the CDR3. CDR1 and CDR2 from the germline V gene are KGHDR and SFDVKD. This CDR3 reads CATSDLTNRGGDERFF. For the CDR3, the DNA is TGTGCCACCAGTGACCTCACGAACAGGGGAGGCGATGAGCGGTTCTTC.

This clonotype came up a few times. The chain recombines TRBV20-1 with TRBJ2-1, with D possibly TRBD2 on 6 matching bases. Looked up from germline, CDR1 is DFQATT and CDR2 is SNEGSKA (reference sequence). This CDR3 is built from 16 residues. Trimming removed 5 bases at V and 8 bases at J, with 25 bases between. In nucleotides, the CDR3 is TGCAGTGCTCCACTAGCTTTGGAGGGCTTCGGGCATGAGCAGTTCTTC. It is translated as CSAPLALEGFGHEQFF.